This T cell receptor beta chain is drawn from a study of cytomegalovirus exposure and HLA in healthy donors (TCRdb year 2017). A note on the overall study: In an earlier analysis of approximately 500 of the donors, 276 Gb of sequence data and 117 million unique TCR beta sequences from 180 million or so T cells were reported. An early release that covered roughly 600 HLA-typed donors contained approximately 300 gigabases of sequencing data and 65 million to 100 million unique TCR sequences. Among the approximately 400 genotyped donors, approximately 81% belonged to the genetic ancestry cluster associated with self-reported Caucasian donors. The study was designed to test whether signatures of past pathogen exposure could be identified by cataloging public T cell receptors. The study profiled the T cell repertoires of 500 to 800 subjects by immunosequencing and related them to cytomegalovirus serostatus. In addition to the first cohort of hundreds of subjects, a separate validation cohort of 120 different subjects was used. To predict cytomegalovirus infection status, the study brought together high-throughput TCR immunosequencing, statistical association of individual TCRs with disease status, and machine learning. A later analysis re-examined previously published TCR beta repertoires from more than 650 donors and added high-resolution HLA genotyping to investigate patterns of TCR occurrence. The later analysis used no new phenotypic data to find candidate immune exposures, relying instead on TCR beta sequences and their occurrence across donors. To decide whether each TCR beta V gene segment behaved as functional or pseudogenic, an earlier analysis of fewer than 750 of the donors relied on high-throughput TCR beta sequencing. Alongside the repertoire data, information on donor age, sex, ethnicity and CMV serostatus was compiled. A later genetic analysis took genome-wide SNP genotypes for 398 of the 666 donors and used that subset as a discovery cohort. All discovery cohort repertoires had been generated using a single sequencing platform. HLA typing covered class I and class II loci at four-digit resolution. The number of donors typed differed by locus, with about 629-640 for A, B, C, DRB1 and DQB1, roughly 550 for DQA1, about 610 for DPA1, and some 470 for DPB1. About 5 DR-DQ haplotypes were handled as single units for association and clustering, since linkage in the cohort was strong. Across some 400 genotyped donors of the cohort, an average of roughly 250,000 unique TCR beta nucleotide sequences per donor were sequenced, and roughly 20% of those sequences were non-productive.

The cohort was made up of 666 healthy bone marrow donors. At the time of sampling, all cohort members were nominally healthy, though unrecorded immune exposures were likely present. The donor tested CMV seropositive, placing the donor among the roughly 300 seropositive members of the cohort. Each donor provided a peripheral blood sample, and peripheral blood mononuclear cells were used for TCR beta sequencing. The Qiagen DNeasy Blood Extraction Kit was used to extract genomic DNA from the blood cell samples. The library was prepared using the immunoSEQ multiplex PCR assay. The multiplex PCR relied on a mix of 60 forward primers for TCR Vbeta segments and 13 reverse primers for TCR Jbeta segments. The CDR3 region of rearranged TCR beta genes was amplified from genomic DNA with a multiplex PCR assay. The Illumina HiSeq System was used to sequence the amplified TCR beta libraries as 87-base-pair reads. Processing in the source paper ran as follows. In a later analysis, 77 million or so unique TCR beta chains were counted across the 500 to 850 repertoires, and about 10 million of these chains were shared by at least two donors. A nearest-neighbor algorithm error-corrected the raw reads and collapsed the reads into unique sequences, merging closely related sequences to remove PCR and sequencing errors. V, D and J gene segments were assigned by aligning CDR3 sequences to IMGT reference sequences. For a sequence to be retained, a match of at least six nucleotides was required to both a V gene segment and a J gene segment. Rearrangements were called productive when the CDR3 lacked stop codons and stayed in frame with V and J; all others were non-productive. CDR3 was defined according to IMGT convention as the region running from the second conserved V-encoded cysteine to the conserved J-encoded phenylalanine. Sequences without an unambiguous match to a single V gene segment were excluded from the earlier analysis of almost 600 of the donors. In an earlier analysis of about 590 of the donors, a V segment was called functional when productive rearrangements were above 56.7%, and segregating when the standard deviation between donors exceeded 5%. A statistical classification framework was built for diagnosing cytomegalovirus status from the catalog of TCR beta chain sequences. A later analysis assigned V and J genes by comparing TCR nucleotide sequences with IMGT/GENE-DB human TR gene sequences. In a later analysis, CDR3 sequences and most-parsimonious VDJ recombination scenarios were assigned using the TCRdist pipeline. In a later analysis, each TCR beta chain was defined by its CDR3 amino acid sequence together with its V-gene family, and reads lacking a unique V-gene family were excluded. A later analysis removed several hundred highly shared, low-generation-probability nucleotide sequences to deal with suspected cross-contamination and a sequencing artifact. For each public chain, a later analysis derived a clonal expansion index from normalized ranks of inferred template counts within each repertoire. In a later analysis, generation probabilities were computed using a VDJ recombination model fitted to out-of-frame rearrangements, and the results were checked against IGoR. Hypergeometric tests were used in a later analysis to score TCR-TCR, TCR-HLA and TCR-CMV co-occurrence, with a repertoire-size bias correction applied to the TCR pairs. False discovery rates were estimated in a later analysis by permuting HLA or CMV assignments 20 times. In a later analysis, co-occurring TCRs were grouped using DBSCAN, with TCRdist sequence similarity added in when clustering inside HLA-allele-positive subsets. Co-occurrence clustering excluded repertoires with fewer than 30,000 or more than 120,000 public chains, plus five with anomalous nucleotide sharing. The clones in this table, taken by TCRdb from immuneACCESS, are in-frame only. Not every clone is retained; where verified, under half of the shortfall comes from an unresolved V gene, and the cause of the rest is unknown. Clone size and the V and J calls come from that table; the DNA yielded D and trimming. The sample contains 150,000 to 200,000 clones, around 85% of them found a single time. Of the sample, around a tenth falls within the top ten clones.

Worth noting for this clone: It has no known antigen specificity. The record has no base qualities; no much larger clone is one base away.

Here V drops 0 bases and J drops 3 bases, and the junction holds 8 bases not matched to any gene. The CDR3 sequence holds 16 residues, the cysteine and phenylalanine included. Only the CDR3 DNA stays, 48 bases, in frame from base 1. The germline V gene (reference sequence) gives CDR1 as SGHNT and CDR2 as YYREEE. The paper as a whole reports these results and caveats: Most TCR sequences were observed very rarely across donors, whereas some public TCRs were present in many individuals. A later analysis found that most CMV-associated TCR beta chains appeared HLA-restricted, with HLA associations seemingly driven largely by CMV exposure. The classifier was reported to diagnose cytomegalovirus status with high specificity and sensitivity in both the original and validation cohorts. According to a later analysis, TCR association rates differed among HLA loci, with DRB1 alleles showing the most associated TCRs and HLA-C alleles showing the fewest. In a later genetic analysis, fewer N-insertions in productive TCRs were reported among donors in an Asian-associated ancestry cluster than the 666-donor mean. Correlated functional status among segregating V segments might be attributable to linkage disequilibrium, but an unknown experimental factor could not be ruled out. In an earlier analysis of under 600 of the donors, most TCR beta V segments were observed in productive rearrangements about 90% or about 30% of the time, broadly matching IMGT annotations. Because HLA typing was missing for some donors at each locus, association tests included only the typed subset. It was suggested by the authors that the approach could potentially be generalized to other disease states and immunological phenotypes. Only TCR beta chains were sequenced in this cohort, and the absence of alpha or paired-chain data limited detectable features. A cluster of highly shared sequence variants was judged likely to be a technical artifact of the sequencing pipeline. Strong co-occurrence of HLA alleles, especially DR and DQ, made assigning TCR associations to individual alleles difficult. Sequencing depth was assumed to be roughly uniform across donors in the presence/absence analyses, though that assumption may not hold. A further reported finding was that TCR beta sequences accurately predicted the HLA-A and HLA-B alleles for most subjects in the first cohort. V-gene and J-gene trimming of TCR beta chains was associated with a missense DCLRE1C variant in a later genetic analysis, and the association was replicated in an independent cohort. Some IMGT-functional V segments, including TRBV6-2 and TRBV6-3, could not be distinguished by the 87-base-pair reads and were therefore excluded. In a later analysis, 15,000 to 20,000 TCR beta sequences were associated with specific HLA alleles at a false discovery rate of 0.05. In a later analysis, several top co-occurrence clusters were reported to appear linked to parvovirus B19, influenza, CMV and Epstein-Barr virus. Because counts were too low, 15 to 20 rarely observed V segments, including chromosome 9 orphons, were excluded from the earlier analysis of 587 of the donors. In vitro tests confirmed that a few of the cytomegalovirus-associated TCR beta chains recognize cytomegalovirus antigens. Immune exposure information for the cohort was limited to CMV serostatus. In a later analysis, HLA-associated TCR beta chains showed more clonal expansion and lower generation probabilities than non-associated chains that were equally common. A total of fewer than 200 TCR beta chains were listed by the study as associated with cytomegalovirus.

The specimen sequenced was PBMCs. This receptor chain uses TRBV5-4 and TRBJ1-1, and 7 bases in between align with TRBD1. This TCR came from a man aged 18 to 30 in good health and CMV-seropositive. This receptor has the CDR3 CASSLVAGGGDTEAFF. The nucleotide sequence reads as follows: TGTGCCAGCAGCTTGGTCGCAGGGGGTGGGGACACTGAAGCTTTCTTT.